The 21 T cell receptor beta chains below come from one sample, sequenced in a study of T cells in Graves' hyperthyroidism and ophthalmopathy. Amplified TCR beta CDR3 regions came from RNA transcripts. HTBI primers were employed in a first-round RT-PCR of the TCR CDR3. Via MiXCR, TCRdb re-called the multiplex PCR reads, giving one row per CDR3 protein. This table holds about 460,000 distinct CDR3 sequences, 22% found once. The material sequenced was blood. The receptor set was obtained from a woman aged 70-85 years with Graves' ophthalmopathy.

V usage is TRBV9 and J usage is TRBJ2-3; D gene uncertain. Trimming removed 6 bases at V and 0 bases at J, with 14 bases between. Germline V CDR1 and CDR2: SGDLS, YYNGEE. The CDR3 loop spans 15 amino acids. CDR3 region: CASTPFGLSTDTQYF. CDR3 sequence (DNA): TGTGCCAGCACCCCCTTCGGGCTTAGCACAGATACGCAGTATTTT.

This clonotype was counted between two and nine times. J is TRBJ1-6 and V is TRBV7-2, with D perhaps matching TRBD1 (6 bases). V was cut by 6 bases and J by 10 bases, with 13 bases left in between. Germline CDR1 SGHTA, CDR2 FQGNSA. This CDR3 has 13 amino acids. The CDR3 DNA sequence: TGTGCCAGCAGGCGCAGGGGCGGCTCACCCCTCCACTTT. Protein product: CASRRRGGSPLHF.

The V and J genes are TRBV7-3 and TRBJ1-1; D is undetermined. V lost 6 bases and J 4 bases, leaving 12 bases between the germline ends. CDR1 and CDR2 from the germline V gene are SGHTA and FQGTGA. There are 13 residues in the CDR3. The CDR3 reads CASREGWSTEAFF. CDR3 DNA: TGTGCCAGCAGGGAGGGATGGAGCACTGAAGCTTTCTTT. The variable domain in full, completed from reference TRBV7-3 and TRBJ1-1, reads GAGVSQTPSNKVTEKGKYVELRCDPISGHTALYWYRQSLGQGPEFLIYFQGTGAADDSGLPNDRFFAVRPEGSVSTLKIQRTERGDSAVYLCASREGWSTEAFFGQGTRLTVV.

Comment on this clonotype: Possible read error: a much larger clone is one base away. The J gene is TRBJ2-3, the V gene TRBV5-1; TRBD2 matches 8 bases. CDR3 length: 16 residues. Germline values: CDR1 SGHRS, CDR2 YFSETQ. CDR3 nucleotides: TGCGCCAGCAGCATGGGACTAGACGAGAGAACAGATACGCAGTGTTTT. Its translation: CASSMGLDERTDTQCF.

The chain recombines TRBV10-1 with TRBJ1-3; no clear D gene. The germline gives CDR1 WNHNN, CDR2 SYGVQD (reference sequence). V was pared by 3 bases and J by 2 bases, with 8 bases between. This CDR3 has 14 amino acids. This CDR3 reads CASSEAGTGNTIYF. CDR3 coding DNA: TGCGCCAGCAGTGAAGCGGGGACTGGAAACACCATATATTTT.

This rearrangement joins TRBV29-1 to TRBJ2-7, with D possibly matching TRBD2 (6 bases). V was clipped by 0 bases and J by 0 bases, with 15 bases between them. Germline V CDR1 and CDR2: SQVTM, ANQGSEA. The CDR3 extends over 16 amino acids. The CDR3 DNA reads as TGCAGCGTTGAAGACGATGGAGGGCTATCCTCCTACGAGCAGTACTTC. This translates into CSVEDDGGLSSYEQYF.

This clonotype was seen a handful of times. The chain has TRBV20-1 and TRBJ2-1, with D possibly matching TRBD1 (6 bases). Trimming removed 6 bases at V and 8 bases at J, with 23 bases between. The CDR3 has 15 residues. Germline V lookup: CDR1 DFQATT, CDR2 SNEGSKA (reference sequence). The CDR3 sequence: CSARGLRRQRDEQFF. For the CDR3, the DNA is TGCAGTGCCAGGGGCCTGCGGCGGCAGCGTGATGAGCAGTTCTTC.

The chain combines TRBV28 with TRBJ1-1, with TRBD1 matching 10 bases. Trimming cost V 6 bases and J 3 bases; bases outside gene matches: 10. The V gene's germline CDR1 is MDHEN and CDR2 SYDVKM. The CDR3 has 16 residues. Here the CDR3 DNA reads TGTGCCAGCAGCTCCGGGACAGGGGTGGGGGACACTGAAGCTTTCTTT. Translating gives CASSSGTGVGDTEAFF.

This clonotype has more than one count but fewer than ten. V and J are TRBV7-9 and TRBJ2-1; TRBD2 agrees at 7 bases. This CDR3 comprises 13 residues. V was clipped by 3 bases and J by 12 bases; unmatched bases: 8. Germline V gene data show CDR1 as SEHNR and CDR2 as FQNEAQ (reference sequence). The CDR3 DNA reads TGTGCCAGCAGCTTCGCCACGGGGGGAGGGCAGTTCTTC. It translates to CASSFATGGGQFF.

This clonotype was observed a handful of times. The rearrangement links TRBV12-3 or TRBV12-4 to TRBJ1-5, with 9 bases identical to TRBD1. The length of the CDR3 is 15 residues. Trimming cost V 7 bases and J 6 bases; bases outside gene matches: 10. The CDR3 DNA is TGTGCCAGCACCCCGACAGGGGGTGGCGGTCAGCCCCAGCATTTT. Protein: CASTPTGGGGQPQHF.

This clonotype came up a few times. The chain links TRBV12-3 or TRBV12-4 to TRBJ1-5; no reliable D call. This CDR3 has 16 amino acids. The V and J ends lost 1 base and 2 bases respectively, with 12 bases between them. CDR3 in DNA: TGTGCCAGCAGTTTAGGCAGTTTATGGGGCAATCAGCCCCAGCATTTT. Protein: CASSLGSLWGNQPQHF.

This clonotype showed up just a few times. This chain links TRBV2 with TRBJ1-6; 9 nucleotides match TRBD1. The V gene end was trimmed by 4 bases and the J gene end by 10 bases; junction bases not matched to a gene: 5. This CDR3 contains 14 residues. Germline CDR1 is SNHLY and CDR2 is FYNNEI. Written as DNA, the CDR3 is TGTGCCAGCAGTGTCGGACAGGGGCCATCACCCCTCCACTTT. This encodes CASSVGQGPSPLHF. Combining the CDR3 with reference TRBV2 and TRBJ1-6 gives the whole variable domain EPEVTQTPSHQVTQMGQEVILRCVPISNHLYFYWYRQILGQKVEFLVSFYNNEISEKSEIFDDQFSVERPDGSNFTLKIRSTKLEDSAMYFCASSVGQGPSPLHFGNGTRLTVT.

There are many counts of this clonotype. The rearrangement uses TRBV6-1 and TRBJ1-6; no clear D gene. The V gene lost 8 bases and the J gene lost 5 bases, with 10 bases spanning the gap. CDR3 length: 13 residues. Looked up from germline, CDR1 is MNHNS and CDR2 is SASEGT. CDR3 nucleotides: TGTGCCAGCGGGCAGCAAAATAATTCACCCCTCCACTTT. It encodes CASGQQNNSPLHF.

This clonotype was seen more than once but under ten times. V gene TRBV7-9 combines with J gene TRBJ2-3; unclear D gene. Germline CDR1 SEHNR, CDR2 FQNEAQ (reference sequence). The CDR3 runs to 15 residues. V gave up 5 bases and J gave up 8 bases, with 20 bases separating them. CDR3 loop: CASSIGSIQLGTQYF. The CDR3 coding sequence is TGTGCCAGCAGCATAGGCAGTATCCAATTGGGTACGCAGTATTTT.

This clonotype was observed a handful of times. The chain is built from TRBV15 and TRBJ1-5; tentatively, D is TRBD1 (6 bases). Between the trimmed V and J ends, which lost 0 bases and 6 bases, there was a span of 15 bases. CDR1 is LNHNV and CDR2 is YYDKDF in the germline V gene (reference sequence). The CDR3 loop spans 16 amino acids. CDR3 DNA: TGTGCCACCAGCAGAGATTTCGGGGGGCGAGCTCAGCCCCAGCATTTT. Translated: CATSRDFGGRAQPQHF.

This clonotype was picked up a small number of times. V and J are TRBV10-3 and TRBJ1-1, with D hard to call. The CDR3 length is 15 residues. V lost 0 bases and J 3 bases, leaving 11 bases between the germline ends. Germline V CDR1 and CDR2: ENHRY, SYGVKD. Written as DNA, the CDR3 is TGTGCCATCAGTGAGTCGACGGCGGTTCACACTGAAGCTTTCTTT. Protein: CAISESTAVHTEAFF.

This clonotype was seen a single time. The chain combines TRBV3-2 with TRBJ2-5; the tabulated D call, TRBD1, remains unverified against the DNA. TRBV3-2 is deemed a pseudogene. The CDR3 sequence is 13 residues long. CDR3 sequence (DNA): TGTGCCAGCAGCCAAGATTGGGGCGAGACCCAGTACTTC. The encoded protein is CASSQDWGETQYF.

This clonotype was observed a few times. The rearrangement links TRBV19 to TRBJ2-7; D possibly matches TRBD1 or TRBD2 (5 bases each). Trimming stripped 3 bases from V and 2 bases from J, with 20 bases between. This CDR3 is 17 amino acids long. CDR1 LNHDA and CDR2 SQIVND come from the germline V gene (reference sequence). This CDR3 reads CASSILGAGTGAYEQYF. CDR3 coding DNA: TGTGCCAGTAGTATCCTCGGGGCAGGGACCGGGGCCTACGAGCAGTACTTC.

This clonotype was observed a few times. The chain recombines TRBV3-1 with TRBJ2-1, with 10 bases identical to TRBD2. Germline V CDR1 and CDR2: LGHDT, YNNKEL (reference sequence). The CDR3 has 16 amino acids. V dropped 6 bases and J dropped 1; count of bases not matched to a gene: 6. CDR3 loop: CASSFLAGESYNEQFF. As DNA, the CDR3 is TGTGCCAGCAGTTTTCTAGCGGGAGAATCCTACAATGAGCAGTTCTTC.

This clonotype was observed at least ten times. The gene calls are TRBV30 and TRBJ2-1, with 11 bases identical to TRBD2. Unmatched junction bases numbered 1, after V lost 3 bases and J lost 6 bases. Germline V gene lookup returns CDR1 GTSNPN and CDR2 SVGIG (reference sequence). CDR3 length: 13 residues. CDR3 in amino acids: CAWRLAGVNEQFF. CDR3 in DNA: TGTGCCTGGAGACTAGCGGGGGTCAATGAGCAGTTCTTC.

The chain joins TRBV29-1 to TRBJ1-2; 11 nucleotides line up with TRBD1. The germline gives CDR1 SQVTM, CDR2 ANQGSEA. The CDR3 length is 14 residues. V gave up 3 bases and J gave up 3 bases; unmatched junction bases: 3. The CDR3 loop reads CSVEDRGHDYGYTF. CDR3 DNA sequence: TGCAGCGTTGAGGACAGGGGGCATGACTATGGCTACACCTTC.